These 9 T cell receptor beta chains were all obtained from the same sample, sequenced in a study of cytomegalovirus exposure and HLA in healthy donors. PCR amplification relied on 60 Vbeta primers (plus 13 Jbeta primers). Some clones are missing from TCRdb's copy, which holds only in-frame ones; the method was immunoSEQ multiplex PCR. The sample lists hundreds of thousands of clones, roughly two thirds occurring once. Input material: PBMCs. Source of these receptors: a female donor in good health and CMV-seronegative.

The chain has TRBV5-4 and TRBJ2-5, with TRBD1 identical over 8 bases. The ends lost 3 bases at V and 2 bases at J; junction bases unmatched: 3. The CDR3 length is 14 residues. Germline loops: CDR1 SGHNT, CDR2 YYREEE (reference sequence). The CDR3 protein is CASSWRTGQETQYF. CDR3 nucleotides: TGTGCCAGCAGCTGGCGGACAGGGCAAGAGACCCAGTACTTC. Full variable domain (missing parts from reference TRBV5-4 and TRBJ2-5): ETGVTQSPTHLIKTRGQQVTLRCSSQSGHNTVSWYQQALGQGPQFIFQYYREEENGRGNFPPRFSGLQFPNYSSELNVNALELDDSALYLCASSWRTGQETQYFGPGTRLLVL.

The chain carries TRBV6-1 and TRBJ2-5; 9 bases are a match to TRBD1. Germline V gene sequence: CDR1 MNHNS, CDR2 SASEGT. The trim removed 2 bases at V and 5 bases at J, leaving 6 bases unmatched. The CDR3 totals 15 residues. In DNA form, the CDR3 reads TGTGCCAGCAGTGAAATGGGACAGGGATTTGAGACCCAGTACTTC. Residues: CASSEMGQGFETQYF.

V usage is TRBV5-1 and J usage is TRBJ2-7, with TRBD1 matching 8 bases. Germline CDR1 and CDR2: SGHRS and YFSETQ. The CDR3 spans 16 residues. The V gene end was trimmed by 3 bases and the J gene end by 2 bases; junction bases not matched to a gene: 10. The CDR3 sequence is CASSSQDRGVAYEQYF. The CDR3 DNA reads TGCGCCAGCAGCTCCCAAGACAGGGGCGTAGCCTACGAGCAGTACTTC.

The chain combines TRBV28 with TRBJ2-3; TRBD1 aligns across 9 bases. Germline CDR1 is MDHEN and CDR2 is SYDVKM. Trimming at V came to 11 bases and at J to 0 bases, leaving 9 bases not matched to a gene. The CDR3 is 15 amino acids. Here the CDR3 DNA reads TGTGCCTCCCAAAGGGGGACAGGGAGCACAGATACGCAGTATTTT. Protein: CASQRGTGSTDTQYF.

The J gene is TRBJ1-1, the V gene TRBV25-1; 7 bases align to TRBD1. Germline loops: CDR1 MGHDK, CDR2 SYGVNS. CDR3 length equals 15 residues. With V trimmed by 3 bases and J by 0 bases, 4 bases remained unmatched. In DNA form, the CDR3 reads TGTGCCAGCAGTGAGCAGGGGGGAGTGAACACTGAAGCTTTCTTT. It yields the protein CASSEQGGVNTEAFF.

The rearrangement uses TRBV4-1 and TRBJ2-7; 7 bases are shared with TRBD1. V dropped 1 base and J dropped 0; count of bases not matched to a gene: 3. The germline V gene has CDR1 MGHRA and CDR2 YSYEKL. There are 15 residues in the CDR3. This chain's CDR3 is CASSQVGGSSYEQYF. CDR3 in DNA: TGCGCCAGCAGCCAAGTAGGGGGCAGCTCCTACGAGCAGTACTTC.

The chain couples TRBV18 to TRBJ1-1; 9 nucleotides line up with TRBD1. Losses at the gene ends were 3 bases for V and 6 bases for J; bases not matched to a gene: 5. This CDR3 spans 14 amino acids. Germline-derived CDR1 and CDR2 are KGHSH and LQKENI. The CDR3 coding sequence is TGTGCCAGCTCACCCGACAGGGGGTCTTCTGAAGCTTTCTTT. It specifies CASSPDRGSSEAFF.

The rearrangement uses TRBV27 and TRBJ2-6, with D unclear. Trimming removed 6 bases at V and 2 bases at J, with 5 bases between. Germline V gene data show CDR1 as MNHEY and CDR2 as SMNVEV (reference sequence). The CDR3 spans 13 residues. In DNA form, the CDR3 reads TGTGCCAGCAGGAGCACTGGGGCCAACGTCCTGACTTTC. Protein product: CASRSTGANVLTF. Complete variable domain (other parts from reference TRBV27 and TRBJ2-6): EAQVTQNPRYLITVTGKKLTVTCSQNMNHEYMSWYRQDPGLGLRQIYYSMNVEVTDKGDVPEGYKVSRKEKRNFPLILESPSPNQTSLYFCASRSTGANVLTFGAGSRLTVL.

This clone occurred a few times. J is TRBJ2-1 and V is TRBV7-9, with 13 bases matching TRBD2. Germline CDR1 SEHNR, CDR2 FQNEAQ (reference sequence). CDR3 size: 15 residues. Losses at the gene ends were 6 bases for V and 8 bases for J; bases not matched to a gene: 7. The CDR3 DNA reads TGTGCCAGCAGTTTCCCGGGACTAGCGGGATATGAGCAGTTCTTC. This sequence encodes CASSFPGLAGYEQFF.